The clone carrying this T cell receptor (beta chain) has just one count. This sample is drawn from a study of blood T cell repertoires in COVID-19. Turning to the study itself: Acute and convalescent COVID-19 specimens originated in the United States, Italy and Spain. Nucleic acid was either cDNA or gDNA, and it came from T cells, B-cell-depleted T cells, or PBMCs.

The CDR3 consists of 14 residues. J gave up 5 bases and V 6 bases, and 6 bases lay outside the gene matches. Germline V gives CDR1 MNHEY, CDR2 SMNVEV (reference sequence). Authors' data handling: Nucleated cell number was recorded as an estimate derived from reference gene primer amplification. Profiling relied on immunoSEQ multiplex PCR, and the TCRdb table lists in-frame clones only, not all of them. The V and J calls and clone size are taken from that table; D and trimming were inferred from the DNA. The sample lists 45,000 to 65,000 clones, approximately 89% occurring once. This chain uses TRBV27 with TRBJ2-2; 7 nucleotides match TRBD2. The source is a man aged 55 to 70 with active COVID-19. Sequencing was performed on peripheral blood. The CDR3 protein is CASRWRERTGELFF. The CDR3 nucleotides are TGTGCCAGCAGGTGGCGGGAGCGAACCGGGGAGCTGTTTTTT.